These T cell receptor beta chains were read from a single sample in a study of Graves' ophthalmopathy and Graves' hyperthyroidism. TCRdb re-derived calls from the multiplex PCR reads in MiXCR, one entry per CDR3 protein. The sample lists about 740,000 distinct CDR3 sequences, roughly two fifths seen once, with 44% in the top ten. The sequenced sample was peripheral blood. These receptors all stem from an adult man with Graves' ophthalmopathy. CDR3s include the opening cysteine and the closing phenylalanine or tryptophan. The D gene is left open where the match is weak. Not every row has a clone size; where given, it reads once, few, many or a size class.

J gene | clone size | D gene | V gene | CDR3 protein | CDR3 DNA
TRBJ1-2 | . | . | TRBV19 | CASSKGPAGHGYTF | TGTGCCAGTAGTAAGGGACCCGCGGGCCATGGCTACACCTTC
TRBJ1-6 | . | . | TRBV9 | CASSYAGHYNSPLHF | TGTGCCAGCAGTTACGCAGGGCATTATAATTCACCCCTCCACTTT
TRBJ1-2 | many | . | TRBV10-3 | CAISQNTGNDGYTF | TGTGCCATCAGCCAGAACACGGGGAACGATGGCTACACCTTC
TRBJ2-2 | few | TRBD1 | TRBV12-3/TRBV12-4 | CASSTGTDLSSSGELFF | TGTGCCAGCAGTACAGGGACAGACCTTTCGAGCTCCGGGGAGCTGTTTTTT
TRBJ1-2 | . | . | TRBV7-2 | CASSITTGTNYGYTF | TGTGCCAGCAGCATAACAACAGGGACGAACTATGGCTACACCTTC
TRBJ1-2 | . | TRBD1 | TRBV10-3 | CATIGRDRAADGYTF | TGTGCCACTATCGGCCGGGACAGGGCGGCGGATGGCTACACCTTC
TRBJ1-2 | . | . | TRBV20-1 | CSVRPGRYGYTF | TGCAGTGTTCGACCCGGCAGATATGGCTACACCTTC
TRBJ1-1 | . | . | TRBV20-1 | CSAVTSGDTEAFF | TGCAGTGCGGTGACTAGCGGGGACACTGAAGCTTTCTTT
TRBJ2-7 | . | . | TRBV20-1 | CSAPAPRAYEQYF | TGCAGTGCGCCGGCCCCCAGGGCCTACGAGCAGTACTTC
TRBJ1-5 | . | . | TRBV25-1 | CASLHGSNQPQHF | TGTGCCAGCTTACATGGCAGCAATCAGCCCCAGCATTTT
TRBJ1-4 | . | TRBD1 | TRBV6-5 | CASGRDRVDEKLFF | TGTGCCAGCGGGCGGGACAGGGTGGATGAAAAACTGTTTTTT
TRBJ2-5 | many | . | TRBV25-1 | CASSESQGFQYF | TGTGCCAGCAGTGAATCCCAGGGATTCCAGTACTTC
TRBJ2-7 | many | . | TRBV29-1 | CSVQTGSSYEQYF | TGCAGCGTCCAGACAGGCAGCTCCTACGAGCAGTACTTC
TRBJ2-7 | many | . | TRBV7-2 | CASSSGGGFAEQYF | TGTGCCAGCAGCTCTGGGGGCGGGTTCGCCGAGCAGTACTTC
TRBJ2-2 | . | TRBD2 | TRBV5-1 | CASSFGTITGELFF | TGCGCCAGCAGCTTCGGGACTATCACCGGGGAGCTGTTTTTT
TRBJ1-2 | . | . | TRBV7-9 | CASSRLEIDYGYTF | TGTGCCAGCAGCCGTCTAGAGATCGACTATGGCTACACCTTC
TRBJ2-7 | once | TRBD2 | TRBV5-1 | CASSPRTSIHEQYF | TGCGCCAGCAGCCCGAGGACTAGTATCCACGAGCAGTACTTC
TRBJ2-2 | . | TRBD1 | TRBV25-1 | CASSPTGTGLTGELFF | TGTGCCAGCAGCCCGACCGGGACAGGGCTCACCGGGGAGCTGTTTTTT
TRBJ1-1 | many | TRBD1 | TRBV5-1 | CASSYRDRLNTEAFF | TGCGCCAGCAGCTACCGGGACAGGCTGAACACTGAAGCTTTCTTT
TRBJ1-1 | few | TRBD1 | TRBV7-9 | CASSFPTGGRNTEAFF | TGTGCCAGCAGCTTCCCGACAGGGGGAAGGAACACTGAAGCTTTCTTT
TRBJ1-1 | few | . | TRBV29-1 | CSGLTVAGNTEAFF | TGCAGCGGCCTGACAGTGGCTGGAAACACTGAAGCTTTCTTT
TRBJ2-2 | few | . | TRBV25-1 | CASSYSTGGELFF | TGTGCCAGCAGTTACTCGACCGGCGGGGAGCTGTTTTTT
TRBJ1-6 | . | TRBD1 | TRBV5-1 | CASSLGRGLDNSPLHF | TGCGCCAGCAGCTTGGGCAGGGGGTTAGATAATTCACCCCTCCACTTT
TRBJ1-6 | few | TRBD1 | TRBV6-1 | CASSEVIPSTGANSPLHF | TGTGCCAGCAGTGAAGTCATACCTTCGACAGGGGCAAATTCACCCCTCCACTTT
TRBJ1-1 | . | . | TRBV7-9 | CASSLLPGVTEAFF | TGTGCCAGCAGCTTACTCCCTGGGGTCACTGAAGCTTTCTTT
TRBJ2-2 | . | TRBD1 | TRBV19 | CASSIAPTGGFGELFF | TGTGCCAGTAGTATAGCACCCACAGGGGGCTTCGGGGAGCTGTTTTTT
TRBJ2-2 | once | TRBD1 | TRBV9 | CASSQRDRAPGELFF | TGTGCCAGCAGCCAAAGGGACAGGGCCCCCGGGGAGCTGTTTTTT
TRBJ2-7 | many | . | TRBV5-1 | CASSLIADPYEQYF | TGCGCCAGCAGCTTGATCGCGGATCCCTACGAGCAGTACTTC
TRBJ1-1 | few | TRBD1 | TRBV7-2 | CASSEPGQGRITEAFF | TGTGCCAGCAGCGAACCGGGACAGGGGCGAATCACTGAAGCTTTCTTT
TRBJ2-5 | . | . | TRBV7-3 | CASSSGGQIETQYF | TGTGCCAGCAGCTCAGGGGGGCAGATAGAGACCCAGTACTTC
TRBJ1-5 | many | . | TRBV7-2 | CASSLAWSNQPQHF | TGTGCCAGCAGCTTGGCTTGGAGCAATCAGCCCCAGCATTTT
TRBJ1-4 | many | . | TRBV7-9 | CASSFGQFNEKLFF | TGTGCCAGCAGCTTCGGACAGTTTAATGAAAAACTGTTTTTT
TRBJ1-5 | few | . | TRBV7-9 | CASSSDIEPQHF | TGTGCCAGCAGCTCCGATATCGAGCCCCAGCATTTT
TRBJ1-1 | . | TRBD1 | TRBV7-9 | CASSLGQVLWASGAFF | TGTGCCAGCAGCTTGGGACAGGTCCTGTGGGCGTCTGGAGCTTTCTTT
TRBJ2-7 | . | . | TRBV10-3 | CASSYGVWGYEQYF | TGTGCCAGCAGTTATGGGGTCTGGGGTTACGAGCAGTACTTC
TRBJ2-2 | . | . | TRBV7-9 | CASSLVEDTGELFF | TGTGCCAGCAGCTTAGTGGAGGACACCGGGGAGCTGTTTTTT
TRBJ1-2 | . | . | TRBV29-1 | CSAAPTEINYGYTF | TGCAGCGCCGCACCTACAGAGATTAACTATGGCTACACCTTC
TRBJ1-1 | . | TRBD1 | TRBV6-6 | CASSWGTVEAFF | TGTGCCAGCAGTTGGGGGACAGTTGAAGCTTTCTTT
TRBJ2-7 | . | . | TRBV7-9 | CATAVDPLEQYF | TGTGCCACGGCGGTGGACCCCCTCGAGCAGTACTTC
TRBJ1-3 | . | . | TRBV20-1 | CSARDRGFAGNTIYF | TGCAGTGCTAGAGATAGGGGATTCGCCGGAAACACCATATATTTT
TRBJ2-7 | . | . | TRBV19 | CASSTPRGSSYEQYF | TGTGCCAGTAGTACCCCGCGGGGCAGCTCCTACGAGCAGTACTTC
TRBJ1-2 | many | . | TRBV25-1 | CATRSRGYGYTF | TGTGCCACCCGAAGTCGCGGGTATGGCTACACCTTC
TRBJ2-5 | many | TRBD2 | TRBV9 | CASSVAGTSGGALYF | TGTGCCAGCAGCGTAGCTGGGACTAGCGGGGGGGCGCTGTACTTC
TRBJ2-5 | many | TRBD2 | TRBV5-8 | CASSGGGGYQETQYF | TGTGCCAGCAGTGGGGGGGGAGGGTACCAAGAGACCCAGTACTTC
TRBJ2-7 | many | TRBD2 | TRBV15 | CATSRDRREIGEQYF | TGTGCCACCAGCAGAGATAGGCGGGAGATAGGGGAGCAGTACTTC
TRBJ1-6 | many | TRBD1 | TRBV7-3 | CASSLKGDRGRNSPLHF | TGTGCCAGCAGCTTAAAGGGAGACAGGGGACGGAATTCACCCCTCCACTTT
TRBJ2-7 | many | . | TRBV2 | CASSDYFEQYF | TGTGCCAGCAGTGACTATTTCGAGCAGTACTTC
TRBJ1-2 | . | TRBD1 | TRBV5-8 | CASRPTGSSNYGYTF | TGTGCCAGCAGACCGACAGGGAGTTCTAACTATGGCTACACCTTC
TRBJ1-5 | . | . | TRBV19 | CASSILGPRGNQPQHF | TGTGCCAGTAGTATTTTAGGGCCCCGGGGCAATCAGCCCCAGCATTTT
TRBJ1-2 | . | . | TRBV15 | CATSSPGVNYGYTF | TGTGCCACCAGCAGCCCAGGGGTTAACTATGGCTACACCTTC
TRBJ2-2 | . | . | TRBV25-1 | CASSPWGRGTGELFF | TGTGCCAGCAGTCCATGGGGTCGGGGGACCGGGGAGCTGTTTTTT
TRBJ2-5 | . | . | TRBV20-1 | CSARVGGASRETQYF | TGCAGTGCTAGAGTAGGCGGGGCCTCCAGAGAGACCCAGTACTTC
TRBJ1-2 | . | . | TRBV20-1 | CSARDPSNYGYTF | TGCAGTGCTAGGGACCCTTCTAACTATGGCTACACCTTC
TRBJ1-1 | . | . | TRBV29-1 | CSLGQSMSTEAFF | TGCAGCTTAGGACAGTCCATGAGCACTGAAGCTTTCTTT
TRBJ1-2 | . | TRBD1 | TRBV7-2 | CASSLGRDRGYTF | TGTGCCAGCAGCTTAGGTAGGGACAGGGGCTACACCTTC
TRBJ2-5 | many | . | TRBV25-1 | CASSEIYPETQYF | TGTGCCAGCAGTGAAATCTATCCCGAGACCCAGTACTTC
TRBJ1-5 | few | TRBD1 | TRBV12-3/TRBV12-4 | CASSPPTGGNQPQHF | TGTGCCAGCAGTCCACCGACAGGGGGGAATCAGCCCCAGCATTTT
TRBJ2-5 | . | . | TRBV2 | CASSRGTEKETQYF | TGTGCCAGCAGCCGGGGGACGGAGAAAGAGACCCAGTACTTC